Included here is one T cell receptor beta chain sequence, with context. In this sample, this clonotype turned up many times. Its antigen is not yet known. Base qualities are missing; no much larger clone stands one base away. V is cut back by 6 bases and J by 5 bases, with 3 bases in the junction unmatched. The cysteine opens and the phenylalanine closes a CDR3 of 12 amino acids. The CDR3 DNA has 36 bases and is translated from base 1. Taken from the germline V gene (reference sequence), the CDR1 and CDR2 loops are PRHDT and FYEKMQ. For repertoire sequencing, the TCR beta CDR3 regions were amplified from RNA transcripts. A first-round RT-PCR used HTBI primers with the Qiagen OneStep RT-PCR kit, followed by a second-round multiplex PCR, size selection and purification. The libraries underwent paired-end sequencing with 100 bp reads on an Illumina HiSeq2000. The original methods were these. Reads were processed with SOAPnuke, discarding reads with adapters, uncalled bases, mean Phred below 15, or no exact constant-primer or identifier match. COPE v1.2.5 was used to merge high-quality paired reads. Unique nucleotide sequences were defined as clonotypes and aligned to IMGT TRB V, D and J references using MiTCR v1.1. The analysis was limited to V-J combinations with a frequency above 0.0001, which together covered approximately 99% of the repertoires. For each V-J combination, a TCR clonal expansion and chaos score was defined as the ratio of F50 clonal expansion to chaos observed in the TCRdist matrix. Welch's t-statistics and random forest were used to reduce the features to 10 to 15 V-J combinations, which were then used as input to a naive Bayes classifier. The Morisita-Horn index was used to measure how similar the thyroid and blood repertoires were. The raw public reads went through TCRdb reprocessing: fastp at Q25, MiXCR clone calling, in-frame beta chains kept. Each CDR3 protein appears once, grouped with its most common genes and DNA. For this entry, the V and J calls and clone size follow TCRdb and not the study's own pipeline. A total of about 210,000 distinct CDR3 sequences appear in this sample, around 30% of them only once. Around 10% of the sample is held by the ten biggest clonotypes.

The data derive from a study of Graves' ophthalmopathy and Graves' hyperthyroidism (dated by TCRdb to 2017 to 2018). In the study overall: Peripheral blood was collected before any treatment was given, at the time of initial diagnosis. The study used signatures of the TCR beta repertoire to tell Graves' ophthalmopathy apart from Graves' hyperthyroidism and to predict which patients would progress to ophthalmopathy. In total, 135 blood samples were TCR-sequenced: around 42 ophthalmopathy, some 75 hyperthyroidism and roughly 17 hyperthyroidism-to-ophthalmopathy patients. To explore V-J signatures that separate ophthalmopathy from hyperthyroidism, a discovery set of 95 to 100 patients was enrolled, consisting of about 45 with ophthalmopathy and around 57 with stable hyperthyroidism. The independent validation cohort included roughly 19 hyperthyroidism patients plus 17 patients who later progressed from hyperthyroidism to ophthalmopathy. In more than five hyperthyroidism patients, T-cell repertoires of thyroid tissue and blood were compared. Following sampling, methimazole starting at 30 mg daily was administered to hyperthyroidism patients, and high-dose intravenous methylprednisolone was administered to ophthalmopathy patients. The 90 to 100 discovery patients were randomly split 7:3 into training and test sets.

Ophthalmopathy patients were characterized by moderately to severely active disease, a Clinical Activity Score of at least 3, a NOSPECS grade of at least 4, and a disease duration under 3 months. Patients with other autoimmune diseases, uncontrolled infections, pregnancy or lactation were excluded from the study. Clinical symptoms, serum thyroxine, TRAb, thyroid ultrasound and orbital computed tomography formed the basis of the diagnosis. Ficoll-Paque density gradient centrifugation was used to isolate PBMCs from approximately 11 ml of fresh peripheral blood. Total RNA was extracted using Trizol reagent, and RNA quality was checked on an Agilent 2100 Bioanalyzer. Study-wide findings and limitations: In validation, the model predicted ophthalmopathy progression with more than 55% sensitivity and around 72% specificity; approximately 12 predicted patients were CT-confirmed with GO in a median of about 6.2 months. Sample size was not statistically predetermined, and group allocation was not concealed from the investigators. Most of the expanded thyroid clonotypes with a frequency above 0.001 were also detected in blood, and it was suggested that the thyroid immune response may be reflected by blood repertoires. Ophthalmopathy was separated from stable hyperthyroidism by the 13-signature model with about 85% sensitivity and less than 82% specificity in cross-validation and with 80%/75% in the test set.

Sequenced input: peripheral blood. The chain employs TRBV13 and TRBJ2-5; 7 bases in the middle match TRBD1. The source is a man aged 45 to 65 with Graves' ophthalmopathy. Donor details come from another sample of the same person, matched by shared clones. The base sequence is TGTGCCAGCAGTACCAGGGGGGAGACCCAGTACTTC. This yields the protein CASSTRGETQYF.